This T cell receptor beta chain was captured by sequencing in a study of blood T cell repertoires in COVID-19. The germline gives CDR1 WNHNN, CDR2 SYGVQD (reference sequence). The CDR3 has 15 residues. V gave up 4 bases and J gave up 10 bases; unmatched junction bases: 9. Here immunoSEQ multiplex PCR was the method, and the copy in TCRdb shows in-frame clones only, minus some. Of nearly 110,000 clones listed, 80% are singletons. The clonotype comes from a man between 65 and 80 years old with acute or convalescent COVID-19. The sample comprised peripheral blood. The genes are TRBV10-1 and TRBJ1-6, with 8 nucleotides matching TRBD1. The chain's CDR3 is CASSVFRQGNSPLHF. In nucleotides, the CDR3 is TGCGCCAGCAGTGTTTTTCGACAGGGGAACTCACCCCTCCACTTT.